What follows are 22 T cell receptor beta chains derived from one specimen sequenced in a study of T cells in Graves' hyperthyroidism and ophthalmopathy. Amplification of TCR beta CDR3 regions used RNA as the template. Primed by the HTBI set, a first-round RT-PCR was run on the TCR CDR3. TCRdb reanalysed the multiplex PCR reads using MiXCR and keeps one entry per CDR3 protein. The data contain about 570,000 distinct CDR3 sequences, approximately 44% of them singletons. The specimen sequenced was peripheral blood or thyroid tissue (not recorded which). The origin of the receptors is an adult woman with Graves' disease, either hyperthyroidism or ophthalmopathy (not recorded which).

This clonotype has more than one count but fewer than ten. This chain uses TRBV10-3 with TRBJ1-1, with TRBD1 identical over 10 bases. Germline V gives CDR1 ENHRY, CDR2 SYGVKD. The CDR3 is 14 residues long. The V segment lost 7 bases and the J segment 7 bases; nucleotides outside the gene matches: 9. This chain's CDR3 is CAIKTGTGDYEAFF. DNA for the CDR3: TGTGCCATCAAGACCGGGACAGGGGACTATGAAGCTTTCTTT.

Details on this clonotype: A clone one base away is much larger, so this may be a read error. V is TRBV9 and J is TRBJ2-7; D remains unclear. Germline CDR1 is SGDLS and CDR2 is YYNGEE. The CDR3 covers 11 residues. In DNA, the CDR3 is TGCGCCAGGAGCCAAGACCACGAGCAGTACTTC. As protein: CARSQDHEQYF.

The chain couples TRBV19 to TRBJ1-3, with D uncertain. This CDR3 region has 14 residues. V lost 5 bases and J lost 4, with 12 bases in between. Germline V gene sequence: CDR1 LNHDA, CDR2 SQIVND (reference sequence). CDR3 region: CASSVFGIGNTIYF. The CDR3 region has the DNA TGTGCCAGTAGTGTATTCGGGATCGGAAACACCATATATTTT.

This chain connects TRBV10-3 to TRBJ1-3; no definite D call. Trimming left V 6 bases short and J 2 bases short, with 11 bases between. The CDR3 runs to 14 residues. From germline, CDR1 is ENHRY and CDR2 SYGVKD. CDR3 amino acids: CAISDGYAGNTIYF. CDR3 bases: TGTGCCATCAGCGACGGGTACGCTGGAAACACCATATATTTT.

This clonotype was counted many times. The chain uses TRBV5-6 and TRBJ2-7; D may be TRBD1 (6 bases). CDR1 and CDR2 from the germline V gene are SGHDT and YYEEEE. Trimming took off 3 bases at V and 7 bases at J, with 14 bases between the two ends. CDR3 length equals 13 residues. CDR3 region: CASSSLRGGEQYF. Written as DNA, the CDR3 is TGTGCCAGCAGCTCTCTCAGGGGCGGAGAGCAGTACTTC.

This clonotype was seen only once. J is TRBJ2-5 and V is TRBV20-1, with a weak D call TRBD2 (5 bases). The V end lost 6 bases, the J end lost 4 bases, and 12 bases lay between the germline ends. Germline lookup yields CDR1 DFQATT and CDR2 SNEGSKA (reference sequence). The CDR3 totals 12 residues. CDR3 DNA sequence: TGCAGTGCCAATGTTGAGGGAGAGACCCAGTACTTC. As protein: CSANVEGETQYF.

V usage is TRBV5-1 and J usage is TRBJ1-2; maybe TRBD1 (6 bases). The germline V gene has CDR1 SGHRS and CDR2 YFSETQ. Trimming cost V 4 bases and J 0 bases, with 13 bases left between them. This CDR3 comprises 15 residues. CDR3 sequence (DNA): TGCGCCAGCAGCCAGACAGGTTCAGCTAACTATGGCTACACCTTC. This codes for CASSQTGSANYGYTF.

This clonotype has just a few counts. The J gene is TRBJ1-5, the V gene TRBV2; perhaps TRBD1 as D (5 bases). This CDR3 region has 14 residues. V gave up 8 bases and J gave up 5 bases, with 16 bases separating them. Germline V gene data show CDR1 as SNHLY and CDR2 as FYNNEI. As DNA, the CDR3 is TGTGCCAGCGGACGTGGGGCAGCAGATCAGCCCCAGCATTTT. It codes for CASGRGAADQPQHF.

The rearrangement links TRBV29-1 to TRBJ2-6, with D unresolved. CDR3 length: 14 amino acids. V was shortened by 5 bases and J by 2 bases, with 10 bases between the two germline ends. Germline CDR1 reads SQVTM; CDR2 reads ANQGSEA. CDR3: CSVMALPGANVLTF. CDR3 bases: TGCAGCGTTATGGCTCTACCTGGGGCCAACGTCCTGACTTTC.

Points on this clonotype: One end of the junction does not line up with germline, which may come from a read error. This chain uses TRBV3-1 with TRBJ2-7; D gene unclear. Looked up from germline, CDR1 is LGHDT and CDR2 is YNNKEL (reference sequence). The CDR3 is made up of 14 amino acids. The CDR3 DNA follows: TGTGCCAGCAGCCGAGCCCCCGGCGCCTACGAACAGTACTTC. It yields the protein CASSRAPGAYEQYF.

DNA for the CDR3: TGTGCCAGCAGCTTTGCAGGGACAGGGGTCAGCAATCAGCCCCAGCATTTT. It specifies CASSFAGTGVSNQPQHF. V usage is TRBV7-9 and J usage is TRBJ1-5; 10 nucleotides align to TRBD1. V gave up 3 bases and J gave up 1 base; unmatched junction bases: 6. The CDR3 covers 17 residues. In germline, CDR1 is SEHNR, CDR2 FQNEAQ (reference sequence).

The CDR3 coding sequence is TGTGCCAGCAGCCCGGACAGGGCTAACACTGAAGCTTTCTTT. Translating it yields CASSPDRANTEAFF. The chain couples TRBV7-6 to TRBJ1-1; 8 nucleotides agree with TRBD1. Unmatched junction bases numbered 4, after V lost 5 bases and J lost 2 bases. The CDR3 has 14 amino acids. Germline CDR1 and CDR2: SGHVS and FNYEAQ.

J is TRBJ1-2 and V is TRBV7-2; D unclear. This CDR3 spans 14 amino acids. The V gene lost 1 base and the J gene lost 2 bases, with 8 bases spanning the gap. CDR1 and CDR2 from the germline V gene are SGHTA and FQGNSA. CDR3 sequence: CASSLVSQNYGYTF. In DNA, the CDR3 is TGTGCCAGCAGCTTAGTGTCTCAGAACTATGGCTACACCTTC.

This clonotype came up many times. J is TRBJ1-4 and V is TRBV7-2; D is possibly TRBD1 (5 bases). Trimming shortened V by 1 base and J by 6 bases, and 12 bases separated the two germline ends. Germline CDR1 and CDR2: SGHTA and FQGNSA. The CDR3 length is 15 residues. CDR3 sequence (DNA): TGTGCCAGCAGCTTAGTTACCGGGGGATATGAAAAACTGTTTTTT. Protein sequence: CASSLVTGGYEKLFF.

This clonotype occurred many times. This chain links TRBV6-1 with TRBJ2-7, with 10 bases identical to TRBD2. The CDR3 has 14 residues. Trimming at V came to 5 bases and at J to 3 bases, leaving 4 bases not matched to a gene. Germline CDR1 MNHNS, CDR2 SASEGT. The chain's CDR3 is CASSWTSGNYEQYF. The DNA for the CDR3 is TGTGCCAGCAGTTGGACTAGCGGAAACTACGAGCAGTACTTC.

This clonotype was counted ten times or more. The chain employs TRBV6-6 and TRBJ2-7; 10 nucleotides line up with TRBD1. Germline V gives CDR1 MNHNY, CDR2 SVGAGI (reference sequence). The CDR3 runs 16 residues. Trimming cost V 6 bases and J 1 base; bases outside gene matches: 9. The chain's CDR3 is CASSLSGTGDSYEQYF. The DNA for the CDR3 is TGTGCCAGCAGCTTATCCGGGACAGGGGATTCCTACGAGCAGTACTTC.

This clonotype was seen at least ten times. The V and J genes are TRBV7-8 and TRBJ1-5; D might be TRBD1 (5 bases). This CDR3 contains 15 residues. The V end was cut by 2 bases, the J end by 9 bases, with 17 bases between. Germline CDR1 is SGHVS and CDR2 is FQNEAQ. The CDR3 loop reads CASSLSRDGGRPQHF. CDR3 nucleotide sequence: TGTGCCAGCAGCTTAAGTCGGGACGGCGGGCGGCCCCAGCATTTT.

This clonotype was seen repeatedly, ten times or more. The DNA for the CDR3 is TGTGCCAGCAGTTTAGTTGGAGCGGGAGCCCGAGAGACCCAGTACTTC. Its translation is CASSLVGAGARETQYF. The chain couples TRBV28 to TRBJ2-5; 8 bases are shared with TRBD2. With V trimmed by 2 bases and J by 4 bases, 9 bases remained unmatched. The CDR3 covers 16 residues. Per germline, CDR1 MDHEN and CDR2 SYDVKM.

The sample holds one count of this clonotype. The chain employs TRBV20-1 and TRBJ2-7; no clear D. V lost 1 base to trimming and J lost 5 bases, with 9 bases between them. The CDR3 consists of 12 residues. Germline values: CDR1 DFQATT, CDR2 SNEGSKA (reference sequence). The CDR3 here is CSARAMGNEQYF. The CDR3 DNA sequence: TGCAGTGCTAGAGCGATGGGGAACGAGCAGTACTTC.

The rearrangement links TRBV14 to TRBJ2-7; 7 bases agree with TRBD1. This CDR3 has 15 residues. J was trimmed by 4 bases and V by 4 bases; bases with no gene match: 10. Germline lookup yields CDR1 SGHDN and CDR2 FVKESK. CDR3 nucleotide sequence: TGTGCCAGCAGCCCAGATTCCGGGACAGCATACGAGCAGTACTTC. Translating gives CASSPDSGTAYEQYF. Complete variable domain (other parts from reference TRBV14 and TRBJ2-7): EAGVTQFPSHSVIEKGQTVTLRCDPISGHDNLYWYRRVMGKEIKFLLHFVKESKQDESGMPNNRFLAERTGGTYSTLKVQPAELEDSGVYFCASSPDSGTAYEQYFGPGTRLTVT.

This chain joins TRBV24-1 and TRBJ1-2, with a weak D call TRBD1 (6 bases). V lost 3 bases and J 2 bases, leaving 9 bases between the germline ends. The CDR3 contains 14 residues. CDR1 and CDR2 (germline): KGHDR, SFDVKD. The CDR3 nucleotides are TGTGCCACCAGTGATCTTGACAGGAACTATGGCTACACCTTC. This encodes CATSDLDRNYGYTF.

V is TRBV25-1 and J is TRBJ2-6; D is unclear. CDR1 is MGHDK and CDR2 is SYGVNS in the germline V gene. There are 14 residues in the CDR3. The CDR3 sequence is CAREPFSGANVLTF. Written as DNA, the CDR3 is TGTGCTAGAGAACCGTTCTCTGGGGCCAACGTCCTGACTTTC.